This is a list of T cell receptor beta chains from one sample in a study of OX40 agonist ivuxolimab in advanced cancers. Sequenced by immunoSEQ multiplex PCR; TCRdb stores in-frame clones only, minus some. Counted here are some 50,000 clones, 87% occurring once; the ten biggest clones make up about 1.8%. This sample comprised CD4+ or CD8+ T cells sorted from blood, obtained in a trial of the OX40 agonist ivuxolimab. The receptors were sampled from an adult with an advanced solid tumor such as melanoma, head and neck, liver or kidney cancer. CDR3s include the opening cysteine and the closing phenylalanine or tryptophan. The order of the fields is D gene, J gene, V gene, clone size, CDR3 protein, CDR3 DNA. A D gene is named only where the DNA matches it firmly. The size entry is marked missing in some rows and otherwise reads once, few, many or a size class.

D gene: TRBD1; J gene: TRBJ2-5; V gene: TRBV5-1; clone size: NA; CDR3 protein: CASSASGTGRAQYF; CDR3 DNA: TGCGCCAGCAGCGCATCCGGGACAGGGAGGGCCCAGTACTTC
D gene: NA; J gene: TRBJ1-1; V gene: TRBV5-1; clone size: NA; CDR3 protein: CASGLWEAEAFF; CDR3 DNA: TGCGCCAGCGGACTTTGGGAGGCTGAAGCTTTCTTT
D gene: NA; J gene: TRBJ1-1; V gene: TRBV10-2; clone size: NA; CDR3 protein: CASSVTGGTEAFF; CDR3 DNA: TGCGCCAGCAGCGTGACGGGGGGAACTGAAGCTTTCTTT
D gene: NA; J gene: TRBJ1-2; V gene: TRBV28; clone size: NA; CDR3 protein: CAIARGAGGYTF; CDR3 DNA: TGTGCCATCGCCCGGGGCGCCGGGGGCTACACCTTC
D gene: TRBD1; J gene: TRBJ2-2; V gene: TRBV27; clone size: NA; CDR3 protein: CASSLSGTGVPGELFF; CDR3 DNA: TGTGCCAGCAGTTTATCCGGGACAGGGGTCCCCGGGGAGCTGTTTTTT
D gene: NA; J gene: TRBJ2-3; V gene: TRBV4-3; clone size: NA; CDR3 protein: CASSQEWTDTQYF; CDR3 DNA: TGCGCCAGCAGCCAAGAATGGACAGATACGCAGTATTTT
D gene: NA; J gene: TRBJ2-1; V gene: TRBV15; clone size: NA; CDR3 protein: CATSREGPGNEQFF; CDR3 DNA: TGTGCCACCAGCAGAGAGGGGCCGGGGAATGAGCAGTTCTTC
D gene: TRBD1; J gene: TRBJ1-2; V gene: TRBV10-2; clone size: NA; CDR3 protein: CASSLGQDYGYTF; CDR3 DNA: TGCGCCAGCAGCCTTGGACAGGACTATGGCTACACCTTC
D gene: TRBD2; J gene: TRBJ2-7; V gene: TRBV30; clone size: once; CDR3 protein: CAWSGGGSSYEQYF; CDR3 DNA: TGTGCCTGGAGTGGGGGGGGAAGCTCCTACGAGCAGTACTTC
D gene: NA; J gene: TRBJ1-3; V gene: TRBV2; clone size: once; CDR3 protein: CASTRTDPGIGNTIYF; CDR3 DNA: TGTGCCAGCACCCGGACGGACCCAGGGATAGGAAACACCATATATTTT
D gene: NA; J gene: TRBJ1-3; V gene: TRBV4-3; clone size: NA; CDR3 protein: CASSQGGSAGNTIYF; CDR3 DNA: TGCGCCAGCAGCCAAGGGGGGAGCGCTGGAAACACCATATATTTT